Presented here are 28 T cell receptor beta chains from one specimen sequenced in a study of blood T cell repertoires in COVID-19. Assay used: immunoSEQ multiplex PCR; TCRdb lists only in-frame clones, some missing. The profile shows about 200,000 clones, 82% of them singletons. The material sequenced was peripheral blood. The receptor set was obtained from a woman aged 60 to 75 with COVID-19, enrolled during active disease.

V usage is TRBV7-2 and J usage is TRBJ1-2, with TRBD1 as a possible D gene (5 bases). With 3 bases removed from V and 5 bases from J, the gap between germline ends came to 13 bases. This CDR3 comprises 14 residues. Per the germline V gene, CDR1 is SGHTA and CDR2 is FQGNSA. CDR3 coding DNA: TGTGCCAGCAGCTTGGGGGGTTCTATTTATGGCTACACCTTC. Its protein product is CASSLGGSIYGYTF.

The chain carries TRBV6-2 or TRBV6-3 and TRBJ2-5; D is possibly TRBD2 (6 bases). The CDR3 sequence is 14 residues long. The V and J ends lost 6 bases and 0 bases respectively, with 11 bases between them. CDR1 and CDR2 from the germline V gene are MNHEY and SVGEGT. The CDR3 is CASSRRTNQETQYF. The DNA of the CDR3 is TGTGCCAGCAGCCGCAGGACTAACCAAGAGACCCAGTACTTC.

This chain joins TRBV19 and TRBJ1-5; D may be TRBD1 (6 bases). CDR1 is LNHDA and CDR2 is SQIVND in the germline V gene (reference sequence). This CDR3 region has 14 residues. V gave up 5 bases and J gave up 4 bases, with 12 bases separating them. The CDR3 region has the DNA TGTGCCAGTAGTCTTTGGACAGATAATCAGCCCCAGCATTTT. It translates to CASSLWTDNQPQHF.

The chain joins TRBV28 to TRBJ1-2, with D possibly TRBD1 on 6 matching bases. The V and J ends lost 3 bases and 8 bases respectively, with 16 bases between them. Germline V lookup: CDR1 MDHEN, CDR2 SYDVKM. This CDR3 is 14 amino acids long. The CDR3 reads CASSFPGTFGGYTF. In DNA form, the CDR3 reads TGTGCCAGCAGTTTTCCCGGGACATTTGGAGGCTACACCTTC.

Written as DNA, the CDR3 is TGTGCCAGTAGTATTGATCGTACGGGGACTAGCGGGGTGGGGAGTAATGAGCAGTTCTTC. Amino acid sequence: CASSIDRTGTSGVGSNEQFF. The chain employs TRBV19 and TRBJ2-1; 13 nucleotides match TRBD2. Germline loops: CDR1 LNHDA, CDR2 SQIVND (reference sequence). This CDR3 spans 20 amino acids. J gave up 7 bases and V 3 bases, and 18 bases lay outside the gene matches.

The genes are TRBV3-1 (or the pseudogene TRBV3-2) and TRBJ2-3, with 8 positions matching TRBD2. With 2 bases clipped from V and 6 bases from J, the junction kept 7 bases outside the gene matches. Germline V gene sequence: CDR1 LGHDT, CDR2 YNNKEL (reference sequence). The CDR3 covers 15 residues. The CDR3 is CASSQLAGGMDTQYF. The CDR3 nucleotides read TGTGCCAGCAGCCAACTAGCGGGTGGGATGGATACGCAGTATTTT.

The chain has TRBV30 and TRBJ1-2, with 7 nucleotides matching TRBD1. The CDR3 has 14 amino acids. Germline V gives CDR1 GTSNPN, CDR2 SVGIG (reference sequence). Trimming removed 2 bases from V and 5 bases from J; junction bases left unmatched: 8. CDR3 nucleotides: TGTGCCTGGAGTCGAGTATCAGGGGGGTATGGCTACACCTTC. Its translation is CAWSRVSGGYGYTF.

The chain has TRBV6-5 and TRBJ2-7; D perhaps matches TRBD2 (6 bases). Trimming cost V 7 bases and J 1 base, with 14 bases left between them. The germline gives CDR1 MNHEY, CDR2 SVGAGI. The CDR3 sequence is 14 residues long. CDR3 protein: CASKLSGGSYEQYF. CDR3 nucleotides: TGTGCCAGCAAGCTTAGCGGAGGGTCCTACGAGCAGTACTTC.

CDR3 amino acids: CASSSLGQGVGGELFF. Written as DNA, the CDR3 is TGTGCCAGCAGCTCTCTGGGACAGGGAGTCGGGGGGGAGCTGTTTTTT. The chain has TRBV7-2 and TRBJ2-2; 9 nucleotides match TRBD1. The CDR3 covers 16 residues. Germline values: CDR1 SGHTA, CDR2 FQGNSA. V shed 4 bases and J 8 bases; nucleotides not matched to a gene: 11.

CDR3 loop: CASSFPAGLAGGPRSQYF. Written as DNA, the CDR3 is TGTGCCAGCAGCTTTCCTGCGGGACTAGCGGGAGGGCCTAGGTCGCAGTACTTC. The chain joins TRBV7-2 to TRBJ2-7; 16 bases align to TRBD2. V lost 3 bases, J lost 9 bases, and 14 bases stayed unmatched. The CDR3 is 18 amino acids. CDR1 and CDR2 (germline): SGHTA, FQGNSA.

The J gene is TRBJ2-1, the V gene TRBV28; weak D call: TRBD2 (6 bases). The germline CDR1 and CDR2 sequences are MDHEN and SYDVKM. CDR3 length: 13 residues. The V and J ends lost 1 base and 15 bases respectively, with 16 bases between them. The CDR3 protein is CASSLSDPGLRFF. CDR3 coding DNA: TGTGCCAGCAGTTTATCCGACCCGGGACTGAGGTTCTTC. The whole variable domain, filled in from reference TRBV28 and TRBJ2-1, reads DVKVTQSSRYLVKRTGEKVFLECVQDMDHENMFWYRQDPGLGLRLIYFSYDVKMKEKGDIPEGYSVSREKKERFSLILESASTNQTSMYLCASSLSDPGLRFFGPGTRLTVL.

V usage is TRBV6-2 or TRBV6-3 and J usage is TRBJ2-7, with a weak D call TRBD1 (5 bases). The CDR3 is 15 amino acids. CDR1 MNHEY and CDR2 SVGEGT come from the germline V gene. V shed 0 bases and J shed 2 bases, with 11 bases lying between them. CDR3 region: CASSYSQTETYEQYV. The CDR3 DNA reads TGTGCCAGCAGTTACTCCCAGACAGAGACCTACGAGCAGTACGTC.

The rearrangement joins TRBV28 to TRBJ2-1; 7 positions agree with TRBD1. Germline V gene data show CDR1 as MDHEN and CDR2 as SYDVKM. The V segment lost 7 bases and the J segment 2 bases; nucleotides outside the gene matches: 5. This CDR3 has 14 residues. The chain's CDR3 is CASINRGPYNEQFF. CDR3 nucleotide sequence: TGTGCCAGCATAAACAGGGGTCCCTACAATGAGCAGTTCTTC.

This sequence joins TRBV20-1 and TRBJ1-2; D is unresolved. Germline V gives CDR1 DFQATT, CDR2 SNEGSKA (reference sequence). V lost 3 bases, J lost 8 bases, and 10 bases lay in between. This CDR3 is built from 11 residues. CDR3 sequence (DNA): TGCAGTGCTAGTCACCCTCGGGGCTACACCTTC. Residues: CSASHPRGYTF.

The sample holds one count of this clone. CDR3 sequence (DNA): TGTGCCAGCAGCCAACTGACAGGGAGCACAGATACGCAGTATTTT. Its protein product is CASSQLTGSTDTQYF. The gene calls are TRBV3-1 (or the pseudogene TRBV3-2) and TRBJ2-3; 7 nucleotides align to TRBD1. Germline V lookup: CDR1 LGHDT, CDR2 YNNKEL (reference sequence). With 2 bases clipped from V and 0 bases from J, the junction kept 2 bases outside the gene matches. The CDR3 sequence is 15 residues long.

This clone was counted a few times. This sequence joins TRBV6-5 and TRBJ1-2, with D perhaps matching TRBD1 (5 bases). Germline CDR1 reads MNHEY; CDR2 reads SVGAGI. The V end was cut by 2 bases, the J end by 8 bases, with 18 bases between. The CDR3 covers 15 residues. The CDR3 region has the DNA TGTGCCAGCAGTTACAGTGCCCGGGGGGTGGGCGGCTACACCTTC. Its translation: CASSYSARGVGGYTF.

There are many counts of this clone. The CDR3 region is CASTLGYGYTF. The CDR3 nucleotides are TGTGCCAGCACCCTAGGTTATGGCTACACCTTC. This chain uses TRBV6-6 with TRBJ1-2; D is uncertain. V was shortened by 7 bases and J by 5 bases, with 8 bases between the two germline ends. The CDR3 runs 11 residues. The germline V gene encodes CDR1 MNHNY and CDR2 SVGAGI (reference sequence).

The chain uses TRBV5-6 and TRBJ1-2; perhaps TRBD1 as D (6 bases). This CDR3 spans 15 amino acids. In germline, CDR1 is SGHDT, CDR2 YYEEEE. Trimming removed 3 bases from V and 3 bases from J, with 15 bases in between. CDR3 amino acids: CASSSPWTAYYGYTF. In DNA form, the CDR3 reads TGTGCCAGCAGCTCCCCCTGGACAGCTTACTATGGCTACACCTTC.

The chain joins TRBV5-5 to TRBJ2-3; D is possibly TRBD1 (6 bases). Trimming took off 0 bases at V and 4 bases at J, with 12 bases between the two ends. The germline V gene encodes CDR1 SGHKS and CDR2 YYEKEE (reference sequence). This CDR3 contains 15 residues. The CDR3 region is CASSLGGYRADTQYF. The DNA for the CDR3 is TGTGCCAGCAGCTTGGGAGGCTACAGGGCAGATACGCAGTATTTT.

The chain employs TRBV6-5 and TRBJ1-6, with 7 bases aligning to TRBD1. Germline V gene sequence: CDR1 MNHEY, CDR2 SVGAGI. The V segment lost 6 bases and the J segment 14 bases; nucleotides outside the gene matches: 16. The CDR3 runs 15 residues. The CDR3 region is CASRTGTAGVQALHF. The CDR3 coding sequence is TGTGCCAGCAGGACCGGGACAGCGGGGGTCCAGGCCCTCCACTTT.

The chain links TRBV19 to TRBJ2-3; D not resolved. This CDR3 has 13 amino acids. V shed 10 bases and J shed 1 base, with 12 bases lying between them. From germline, CDR1 is LNHDA and CDR2 SQIVND (reference sequence). CDR3 region: CATLKQGTDTQYF. In DNA, the CDR3 is TGTGCCACCCTAAAGCAGGGCACAGATACGCAGTATTTT. The full variable domain, completed using reference TRBV19 and TRBJ2-3, is DGGITQSPKYLFRKEGQNVTLSCEQNLNHDAMYWYRQDPGQGLRLIYYSQIVNDFQKGDIAEGYSVSREKKESFPLTVTSAQKNPTAFYLCATLKQGTDTQYFGPGTRLTVL.

This chain joins TRBV30 and TRBJ1-2, with a possible D match to TRBD1 (5 bases). CDR1 GTSNPN and CDR2 SVGIG come from the germline V gene (reference sequence). Trimming stripped 3 bases from V and 5 bases from J, with 19 bases between. The CDR3 consists of 15 residues. CDR3 nucleotides: TGTGCCTGGAGGACCCGGCCCAGGGAACCTTATGGCTACACCTTC. Its translation: CAWRTRPREPYGYTF.

The J gene is TRBJ1-2, the V gene TRBV3-1 (or the pseudogene TRBV3-2); the D gene is possibly TRBD1 (5 bases). V lost 1 base and J lost 4, with 10 bases in between. The V gene's germline CDR1 is LGHDT and CDR2 YNNKEL (reference sequence). The CDR3 length is 14 residues. The CDR3 loop is CASSQVTGAYGYTF. The CDR3 DNA follows: TGTGCCAGCAGCCAAGTTACAGGCGCCTATGGCTACACCTTC.

The rearrangement uses TRBV9 and TRBJ1-2; D is undetermined. Trimming took off 0 bases at V and 2 bases at J, with 8 bases between the two ends. From germline, CDR1 is SGDLS and CDR2 YYNGEE. CDR3 length: 14 residues. In nucleotides, the CDR3 is TGTGCCAGCAGCGTAGACGAGATGAACTATGGCTACACCTTC. This translates into CASSVDEMNYGYTF.

This clone was recorded only once. The CDR3 bases are TGTGCCAGCAGCTTAGGCATGCGGCAGGGCGTCGATGAGCAGTTCTTC. It specifies CASSLGMRQGVDEQFF. The chain recombines TRBV7-6 with TRBJ2-1; TRBD1 might be the D (5 bases). The V gene lost 1 base and the J gene lost 8 bases, with 18 bases spanning the gap. The CDR3 spans 16 residues. Per the germline V gene, CDR1 is SGHVS and CDR2 is FNYEAQ.

This clone has a single count. The chain employs TRBV21-1 and TRBJ2-3; the table gives TRBD1 as D, unverified against the DNA. TRBV21-1 is an annotated pseudogene. The CDR3 runs to 15 residues. CDR3 nucleotide sequence: TGTGCCAGAGGACAGGGGAGGACTAGCACAGATACGCAGTATTTT. The encoded protein is CARGQGRTSTDTQYF.

Here the CDR3 reads CASSWGTGRQETQYF. CDR3 nucleotides: TGTGCCAGCAGTTGGGGGACAGGGAGACAAGAGACCCAGTACTTC. The chain carries TRBV6-2 or TRBV6-3 and TRBJ2-5; 9 bases map to TRBD1. The length of the CDR3 is 15 residues. V trimming: 4 bases; J trimming: 2 bases; junction bases outside the gene matches: 5. Per germline, CDR1 MNHEY and CDR2 SVGEGT.

The rearrangement uses TRBV6-6 and TRBJ2-7, with 11 bases that match TRBD1. The germline CDR1 and CDR2 sequences are MNHNY and SVGAGI (reference sequence). V was pared by 7 bases and J by 4 bases, with 9 bases of the junction left unmatched. CDR3 length equals 15 residues. The CDR3 is CASIAGQGAVYEQYV. In nucleotides, the CDR3 is TGTGCCAGCATCGCCGGACAGGGGGCGGTTTACGAGCAGTACGTC.